The clone carrying this T cell receptor (beta chain) was detected only a few times. This sample was included in a study of blood T cells in healthy people across ages. The CDR3 spans 15 residues. Germline V lookup: CDR1 KGHSH, CDR2 LQKENI. V gave up 3 bases and J gave up 5 bases; unmatched junction bases: 4. A sample-barcoded 5' primer and a J-beta primer mix were used in a second PCR of roughly 7 to 12 cycles. One entry per CDR3 protein, called by TCRdb with MiXCR from the 5' RACE reads. The repertoire holds hundreds of thousands of distinct CDR3 sequences, with just over 55% as singletons. Each sample gave at least 6 million isolated PBMCs.

The sequencing input was blood. The TCR was taken from a man aged 35-49 years in good health. The chain links TRBV18 to TRBJ2-7, with 13 bases matching TRBD2. CDR3 DNA sequence: TGTGCCAGCTCACCCGGACTAGCGGGAGAGGACGAGCAGTACTTC. This gives the protein CASSPGLAGEDEQYF. The full variable domain, in which reference TRBV18 and TRBJ2-7 provide the parts outside the CDR3, is NAGVMQNPRHLVRRRGQEARLRCSPMKGHSHVYWYRQLPEEGLKFMVYLQKENIIDESGMPKERFSAEFPKEGPSILRIQQVVRGDSAAYFCASSPGLAGEDEQYFGPGTRLTVT.